This T cell receptor beta chain comes out of a study of breast tumors, draining lymph nodes, adjacent tissues. Study outcomes and limitations: Most tumor T cells seemingly derive from lymph node, then expand in tumor. Tumor TCR diversity was below lymph nodes but above nontumor tissue.

TCRdb called the multiplex PCR reads again in MiXCR, with one record for every CDR3 protein. The sample lists about 15,000 distinct CDR3 sequences; 40% to 60% were seen once. As for this clonotype: Antigen unknown.

The CDR3 covers 14 residues. Trimming took off 8 bases at V and 2 bases at J, with 15 bases between the two ends. The germline V gene has CDR1 PRHDT and CDR2 FYEKMQ (reference sequence). What was sequenced was tumor-adjacent breast tissue. This TCR was recovered from a female donor with breast cancer. Some clones in this sample may be carry-over from other donors' samples. This chain connects TRBV13 to TRBJ2-5; TRBD2 might be the D (7 bases). CDR3 amino acids: CASSAGAPQETQYF. The DNA of the CDR3 is TGTGCCAGCTCTGCGGGGGCACCTCAAGAGACCCAGTACTTC.